The present T cell receptor (beta chain) was sequenced within a study of tumor and adjacent non-tumor tissue in lung cancer. Regarding the study as a whole: Tumor repertoires had a smaller top 100 clone share than normal lung.

TCRbeta libraries were built with three rounds of nested PCR, modified from ARM-PCR. TCRdb redid the calling of the multiplex PCR reads with MiXCR, one entry per CDR3 protein. The repertoire holds approximately 79,000 distinct CDR3 sequences, 55% to 75% seen once, with 8.5% to 10% in the top ten. Concerning this clonotype: Its specificity is unknown. At one boundary the junction diverges from the germline segment, which might be a read error.

Germline CDR1 is SGHRS and CDR2 is YFSETQ. This CDR3 region has 14 residues. RNA was extracted from bulk tissue without any cell sorting. The material sequenced was lung tumor tissue. J is TRBJ2-3 and V is TRBV5-1, with D maybe TRBD2 (6 bases). The sequence came from a woman in her forties with non-small cell lung cancer. CDR3 loop: CASSLEGLTDTQCF. In DNA form, the CDR3 reads TGCGCCAGTAGCTTGGAGGGACTCACAGATACGCAGTGTTTT.